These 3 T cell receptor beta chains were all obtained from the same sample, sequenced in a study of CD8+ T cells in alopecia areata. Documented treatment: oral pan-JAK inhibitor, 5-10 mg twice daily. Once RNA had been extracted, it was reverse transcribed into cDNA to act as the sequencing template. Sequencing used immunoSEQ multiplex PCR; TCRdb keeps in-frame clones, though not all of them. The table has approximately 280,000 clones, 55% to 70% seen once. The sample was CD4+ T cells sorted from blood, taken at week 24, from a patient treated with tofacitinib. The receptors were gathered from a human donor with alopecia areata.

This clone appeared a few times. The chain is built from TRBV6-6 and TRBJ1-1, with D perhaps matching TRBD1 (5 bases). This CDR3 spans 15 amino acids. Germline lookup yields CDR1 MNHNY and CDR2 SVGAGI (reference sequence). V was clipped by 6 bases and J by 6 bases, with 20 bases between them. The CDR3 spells CASRLGGTNPPEAFF. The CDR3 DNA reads TGTGCCAGCAGACTCGGCGGGACTAACCCTCCTGAAGCTTTCTTT.

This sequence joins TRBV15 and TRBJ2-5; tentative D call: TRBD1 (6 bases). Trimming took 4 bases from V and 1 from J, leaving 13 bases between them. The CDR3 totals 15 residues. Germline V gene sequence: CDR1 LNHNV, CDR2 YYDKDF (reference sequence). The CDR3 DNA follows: TGTGCCACCAGCACCCCCGGGACACTCCAAGAGACCCAGTACTTC. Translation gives CATSTPGTLQETQYF. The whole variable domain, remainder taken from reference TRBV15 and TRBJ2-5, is DAMVIQNPRYQVTQFGKPVTLSCSQTLNHNVMYWYQQKSSQAPKLLFHYYDKDFNNEADTPDNFQSRRPNTSFCFLDIRSPGLGDTAMYLCATSTPGTLQETQYFGPGTRLLVL.

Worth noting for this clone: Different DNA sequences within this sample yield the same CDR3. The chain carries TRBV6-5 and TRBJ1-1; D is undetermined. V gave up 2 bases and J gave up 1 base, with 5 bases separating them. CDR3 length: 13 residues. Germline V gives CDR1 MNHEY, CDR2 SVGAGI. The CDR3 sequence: CASSYRGNTEAFF. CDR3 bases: TGTGCCAGCAGTTACCGCGGGAACACTGAAGCTTTCTTT.